This record covers a single T cell receptor (beta chain). The table came from immunoSEQ multiplex PCR; TCRdb's copy has only in-frame clones and leaves some out. Of under 25,000 clones listed, 85% to 90% are singletons. The source of the sample is a study of OX40 agonist ivuxolimab in advanced cancers. Study details: Every 2 weeks, ivuxolimab was infused into the patients intravenously at between 0.01 and 10 mg/kg. From about 23 to 85 years was the age range, with a mean of about 56 years, and about 83% were male. Three patients responded partially, comprising one with hepatocellular carcinoma and two with cutaneous melanoma.

Sequencing used CD4+ or CD8+ T cells sorted from blood, obtained in a trial of the OX40 agonist ivuxolimab. The sequence came from an adult with an advanced solid tumor such as melanoma, head and neck, liver or kidney cancer.

CDR3 residues: CASSWGSPYEQYF. CDR3 sequence (DNA): TGTGCCAGCAGTTGGGGGTCCCCCTACGAGCAGTACTTC. The chain combines TRBV7-9 with TRBJ2-7; D could derive from TRBD1 or TRBD2 (5 bases each). This CDR3 is built from 13 residues. Germline CDR1 SEHNR, CDR2 FQNEAQ (reference sequence). With 6 bases removed from V and 2 bases from J, the gap between germline ends came to 11 bases.